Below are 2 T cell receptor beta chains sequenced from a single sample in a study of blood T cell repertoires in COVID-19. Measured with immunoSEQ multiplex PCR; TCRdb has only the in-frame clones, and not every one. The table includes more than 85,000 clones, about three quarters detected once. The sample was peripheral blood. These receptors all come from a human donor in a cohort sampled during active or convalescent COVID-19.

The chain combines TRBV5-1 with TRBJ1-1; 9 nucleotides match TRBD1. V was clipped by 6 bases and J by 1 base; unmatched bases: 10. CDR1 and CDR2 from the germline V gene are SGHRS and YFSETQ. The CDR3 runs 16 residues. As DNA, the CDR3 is TGCGCCAGCACCCGGATAACAGGGGGCAGGAACACTGAAGCTTTCTTT. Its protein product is CASTRITGGRNTEAFF.

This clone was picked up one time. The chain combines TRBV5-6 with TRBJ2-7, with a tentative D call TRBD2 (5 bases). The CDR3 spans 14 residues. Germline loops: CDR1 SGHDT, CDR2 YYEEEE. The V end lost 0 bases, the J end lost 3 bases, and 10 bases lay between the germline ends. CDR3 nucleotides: TGTGCCAGCAGCTTGGACTTCCGGGGCTACGAGCAGTACTTC. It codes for CASSLDFRGYEQYF. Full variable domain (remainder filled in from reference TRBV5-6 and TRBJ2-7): DAGVTQSPTHLIKTRGQQVTLRCSPKSGHDTVSWYQQALGQGPQFIFQYYEEEERQRGNFPDRFSGHQFPNYSSELNVNALLLGDSALYLCASSLDFRGYEQYFGPGTRLTVT.